These T cell receptor beta chains were read from a single sample in a study of T cells expressing NK-cell markers. TCRdb re-called the 5' RACE reads, yielding one record per CDR3 amino acid sequence without DNA. In all, the sample yields 350,000 to 400,000 distinct CDR3 sequences. The material sequenced was blood T cells: a sorted CD56 or NKG2C T cell subset, CD4+ or CD8+ T cells, or bulk PBMC T cells (not recorded which). Source of these receptors: a woman aged 50 to 60 in good health. CDR3s include the opening cysteine and the closing phenylalanine or tryptophan. Each record gives: J gene, V gene, CDR3 protein.

TRBJ2-3,TRBV12-3/TRBV12-4,CASSPGGGGTDTQYF
TRBJ1-1,TRBV25-1,CASSAGTSNTEAFF
TRBJ2-5,TRBV20-1,CSAARLEKGETQYF
TRBJ2-2,TRBV27,CASSGQGALTGELFF
TRBJ2-1,TRBV10-3,CATLAGEGGEQFF
TRBJ2-3,TRBV9,CASSVEVGPAGDTQYF
TRBJ2-3,TRBV24-1,CATSGGISTDTQYF
TRBJ2-1,TRBV14,CASSRDRVGEQFF
TRBJ2-3,TRBV21-1,CASSKAGPAGDTQYF
TRBJ2-1,TRBV7-8,CASSLIAGPYNEQFF
TRBJ2-1,TRBV7-8,CASSLGSGLRGEQFF
TRBJ2-1,TRBV24-1,CATSTGSYNEQFF
TRBJ2-1,TRBV11-2,CASSLVAGGPWNEQFF
TRBJ2-1,TRBV10-3,CAISLLGSYNEQFF
TRBJ2-1,TRBV20-1,CSARDTSGRIINEQFF
TRBJ1-2,TRBV5-1,CASSLVGDVNGYTF
TRBJ2-5,TRBV29-1,CSVPGRGLAGETQYF
TRBJ1-1,TRBV12-3/TRBV12-4,CASSSWNTEAFF
TRBJ2-5,TRBV12-3/TRBV12-4,CASSGAGETQYF
TRBJ2-3,TRBV7-8,CASSLGLADGPTDTQYF
TRBJ2-3,TRBV7-9,CASSFFRDSRGTDTQYF
TRBJ2-3,TRBV20-1,CSARILRRAADTQYF
TRBJ1-1,TRBV5-6,CASSLPRRVNTEAFF
TRBJ1-2,TRBV15,CATSKGATNYGYTF
TRBJ2-1,TRBV27,CASSFGTSGIQFF
TRBJ2-7,TRBV4-1,CASSQLGQGSYEQYF
TRBJ2-1,TRBV11-2,CASRAGTEQFF
TRBJ2-3,TRBV3-1,CASSQTGHGDTQYF
TRBJ2-2,TRBV29-1,CSVDRGQTGELFF
TRBJ2-1,TRBV24-1,CATSEDRVEQFF
TRBJ2-5,TRBV12-3/TRBV12-4,CASSLAVGGPTETQYF
TRBJ2-5,TRBV4-1,CASSQVRVAGLETQYF
TRBJ2-2,TRBV4-1,CASSQVGQSGELFF
TRBJ2-3,TRBV12-3/TRBV12-4,CASSGSGDTQYF
TRBJ1-1,TRBV12-3/TRBV12-4,CASSRGETMNTEAFF
TRBJ2-1,TRBV24-1,CATSDSPAVGEQFF
TRBJ1-1,TRBV7-6,CASSLAPGGNTEAFF
TRBJ2-3,TRBV7-9,CASSLQGTGGSDTQYF
TRBJ2-1,TRBV20-1,CSPWADNEQFF
TRBJ2-1,TRBV5-1,CASRSGSNYNEQFF
TRBJ2-1,TRBV5-1,CASSLVAGGPNEQFF
TRBJ2-1,TRBV14,CASSQDTSGTRGADEQFF